This T cell receptor (beta chain) is from a study of T-cell memory formation after mild COVID-19. Libraries for TCRalpha and TCRbeta carried sample barcodes and unique molecular identifiers via 5'RACE. TCRdb re-derived calls from the 5' RACE reads in MiXCR, one entry per CDR3 protein. Among about 130,000 distinct CDR3 sequences, roughly 6.2% were seen once, and the ten largest hold approximately 2.3%. This CDR3 region has 15 residues. The V and J ends lost 2 bases and 5 bases respectively, with 14 bases between them. Looked up from germline, CDR1 is SNHLY and CDR2 is FYNNEI. Sequenced sample: PBMCs or a T cell subset sorted from them (not recorded which). The source is an adult woman who had mild COVID-19 (a few samples of this study predate the infection). Cell type and time point are not known. The V gene is TRBV2, the J gene TRBJ2-3; D possibly corresponds to TRBD1 (6 bases). CDR3 loop: CASSEFQGLGDTQYF. Written as DNA, the CDR3 is TGTGCCAGCAGTGAATTCCAGGGGCTAGGAGATACGCAGTATTTT.